The clone carrying this T cell receptor (beta chain) occurred a few times. Its target is unknown. The data belong to a study of vaccination effects on CD4 cells after COVID-19. Antigen-specific CD4+ T cell clonotypes were called by their expansion after viral peptide-pool culture in ViraFEST. With approximately 10 days of culture completed, CD4+ T cells were isolated. Two-dose vaccination with either BNT162b2 or mRNA-1273 was given to the participants. Among the vaccine recipients, none had a prior SARS-CoV-2 infection, and nucleocapsid antibodies were negative. For each well, two million PBMC were cultured with 10 IU/ml IL-2 and around 9 ug/ml peptides. V was shortened by 5 bases and J by 10 bases, with 21 bases between the two germline ends. The germline V gene has CDR1 SGHVS and CDR2 FQNEAQ. This CDR3 has 15 residues. Only in-frame clones appear in the TCRdb table, and some are missing; sequencing was by immunoSEQ multiplex PCR. The data show about 72,000 clones, about 80% seen once.

This sequence joins TRBV7-8 and TRBJ2-1, with D tentatively TRBD1 (6 bases). The sample consisted of CD4+ T cells from PBMCs cultured with HCoV-229E spike peptides, taken after COVID-19 vaccination. The sequence derives from a human donor who received a COVID-19 vaccine. CDR3 nucleotides: TGTGCCAGCAGCGAGCGACGGGACACCATTCTAGAGCAGTTCTTC. Translation: CASSERRDTILEQFF.